The rows below give T cell receptor beta chains drawn from one sample of a study of cytomegalovirus exposure and HLA in healthy donors. The method was immunoSEQ multiplex PCR; TCRdb's version includes in-frame clones alone and lacks a portion of them. Found here are 100,000 to 150,000 clones, 65% to 80% of them singletons; the top ten hold approximately 1.7%. Sequencing was performed on PBMCs. The receptors derive from a woman between 40 and 55 years old in good health and CMV-seronegative. Both conserved end residues are part of each CDR3. The D gene is left open where the match is weak. Size is stated for part of the rows, as once, few or many counts, or as a class when the clone is expanded.

cdr3_length: 13
v_call: TRBV6-6
j_call: TRBJ2-3
clone_size: NA
d_call: TRBD1
cdr3_nt: TGTGCCAGCAGTAACAGGGGCCCAGATACGCAGTATTTT
cdr3_aa: CASSNRGPDTQYF

cdr3_length: 14
v_call: TRBV19
j_call: TRBJ1-5
clone_size: once
d_call: NA
cdr3_nt: TGTGCCAGTAGTATTGAAACGGGCGGGCAGCCCCAGCATTTT
cdr3_aa: CASSIETGGQPQHF

cdr3_length: 15
v_call: TRBV6-1
j_call: TRBJ1-2
clone_size: few
d_call: NA
cdr3_nt: TGTGCCAGCAATTTACAGGGCGGGCCTAACTATGGCTACACCTTC
cdr3_aa: CASNLQGGPNYGYTF

cdr3_length: 15
v_call: TRBV25-1
j_call: TRBJ1-5
clone_size: NA
d_call: TRBD1
cdr3_nt: TGTGCCAGCAGTGTAGGGACAGCTAGCAATCAGCCCCAGCATTTT
cdr3_aa: CASSVGTASNQPQHF

cdr3_length: 13
v_call: TRBV28
j_call: TRBJ1-2
clone_size: NA
d_call: NA
cdr3_nt: TGTGCCAGCAGTTTATCGGTGGACTATGGCTACACCTTC
cdr3_aa: CASSLSVDYGYTF

cdr3_length: 15
v_call: TRBV21-1
j_call: TRBJ2-4
clone_size: NA
d_call: NA
cdr3_nt: TGTGCCAGCAGCGGCCGGGACAAAACCAAAAACAGTCAGTACTTC
cdr3_aa: CASSGRDKTKNSQYF

cdr3_length: 16
v_call: TRBV28
j_call: TRBJ2-5
clone_size: NA
d_call: TRBD2
cdr3_nt: TGTGCCAGCAGGCGTGAACGCGGGCTAGCGGGTGAGACCCAGTACTTC
cdr3_aa: CASRRERGLAGETQYF

cdr3_length: 18
v_call: TRBV28
j_call: TRBJ2-3
clone_size: NA
d_call: TRBD2
cdr3_nt: TGTGCCAGCAGTTTGGGACTAGCGGGGGGGCTGGGGACAGATACGCAGTATTTT
cdr3_aa: CASSLGLAGGLGTDTQYF

cdr3_length: 15
v_call: TRBV5-6
j_call: TRBJ2-5
clone_size: once
d_call: NA
cdr3_nt: TGTGCCAGCAGCTCCCCTACCGTTTTTGTGGAGACCCAGTACTTC
cdr3_aa: CASSSPTVFVETQYF

cdr3_length: 15
v_call: TRBV5-1
j_call: TRBJ1-4
clone_size: NA
d_call: NA
cdr3_nt: TGCGCCAGCAGCTTGGCGGCGGGGACTAATGAAAAACTGTTTTTT
cdr3_aa: CASSLAAGTNEKLFF

cdr3_length: 15
v_call: TRBV28
j_call: TRBJ2-1
clone_size: NA
d_call: TRBD2
cdr3_nt: TGTGCCAGCAGTCCGCCGGGACTAGTGGGCAATGAGCAGTTCTTC
cdr3_aa: CASSPPGLVGNEQFF

cdr3_length: 15
v_call: TRBV5-1
j_call: TRBJ2-1
clone_size: once
d_call: NA
cdr3_nt: TGCGCCAGCAGCTTCTTGAGGCTAGCTGATGATGAGCAGTTCTTC
cdr3_aa: CASSFLRLADDEQFF

cdr3_length: 14
v_call: TRBV7-9
j_call: TRBJ2-7
clone_size: NA
d_call: TRBD2
cdr3_nt: TGTGCCAGCAGCTCTAGCGGGGGGTTCAACGAGCAGTACTTC
cdr3_aa: CASSSSGGFNEQYF

cdr3_length: 16
v_call: TRBV14
j_call: TRBJ1-2
clone_size: few
d_call: NA
cdr3_nt: TGTGCCAGCAGCCAAGCCCCCCGGACAGCCGTCTATGGCTACACCTTC
cdr3_aa: CASSQAPRTAVYGYTF

cdr3_length: 15
v_call: TRBV6-6
j_call: TRBJ2-7
clone_size: NA
d_call: NA
cdr3_nt: TGTGCCAGCAGTGGCAGAGGTGGGGGCCCGTACGAGCAGTACTTC
cdr3_aa: CASSGRGGGPYEQYF

cdr3_length: 13
v_call: TRBV7-6
j_call: TRBJ2-7
clone_size: NA
d_call: TRBD2
cdr3_nt: TGTGCCAGCAGCGGGACTAGCGGGAATAAATGGTACTTC
cdr3_aa: CASSGTSGNKWYF

cdr3_length: 16
v_call: TRBV19
j_call: TRBJ1-1
clone_size: NA
d_call: NA
cdr3_nt: TGTGCCAGTAGTATCGGGAGGACAGTTCTGAACACTGAAGCTTTCTTT
cdr3_aa: CASSIGRTVLNTEAFF

cdr3_length: 12
v_call: TRBV10-3
j_call: TRBJ2-2
clone_size: NA
d_call: NA
cdr3_nt: TGTGCCATCAAGGGCGGGGTCGGGGAGCTGTTTTTT
cdr3_aa: CAIKGGVGELFF

cdr3_length: 14
v_call: TRBV5-1
j_call: TRBJ1-1
clone_size: NA
d_call: NA
cdr3_nt: TGCGCCAGCAGCCGACAAAGTGGGAACACTGAAGCTTTCTTT
cdr3_aa: CASSRQSGNTEAFF

cdr3_length: 14
v_call: TRBV4-2
j_call: TRBJ1-2
clone_size: NA
d_call: TRBD1
cdr3_nt: TGTGCCAGCAGCCCCCAGGTCAGGGACAGCGGCTACACCTTC
cdr3_aa: CASSPQVRDSGYTF

cdr3_length: 14
v_call: TRBV6-1
j_call: TRBJ2-7
clone_size: NA
d_call: TRBD1
cdr3_nt: TGTGCCAGCAGTGACCACAGGGGATCCAACGAGCAGTACTTC
cdr3_aa: CASSDHRGSNEQYF

cdr3_length: 16
v_call: TRBV2
j_call: TRBJ1-3
clone_size: once
d_call: NA
cdr3_nt: TGTGCCAGCAGTGAAGTGCGGGGGGCTACTGGAAACACCATATATTTT
cdr3_aa: CASSEVRGATGNTIYF

cdr3_length: 15
v_call: TRBV6-1
j_call: TRBJ1-1
clone_size: once
d_call: NA
cdr3_nt: TGTGCCAGCAGTGAGAGGTCAGGGGATCGGACTGAAGCTTTCTTT
cdr3_aa: CASSERSGDRTEAFF

cdr3_length: 16
v_call: TRBV7-9
j_call: TRBJ1-5
clone_size: NA
d_call: NA
cdr3_nt: TGTGCCAGCAGCTTAGCGATAAATAGTCGGAATCAGCCCCAGCATTTT
cdr3_aa: CASSLAINSRNQPQHF

cdr3_length: 16
v_call: TRBV2
j_call: TRBJ2-7
clone_size: NA
d_call: NA
cdr3_nt: TGTGCCAGCAGTGAACAGCGGGCAGGTAGCTCCTACGAGCAGTACTTC
cdr3_aa: CASSEQRAGSSYEQYF

cdr3_length: 15
v_call: TRBV7-3
j_call: TRBJ2-5
clone_size: NA
d_call: TRBD2
cdr3_nt: TGTGCCAGCAGCTTAGGGACTACCTCCCAAGAGACCCAGTACTTC
cdr3_aa: CASSLGTTSQETQYF

cdr3_length: 15
v_call: TRBV1
j_call: TRBJ1-1
clone_size: NA
d_call: NA
cdr3_nt: TGCACCAGCAGCATCGGCAGCCCCCCGGGCACTGAAGCTTTCTTT
cdr3_aa: CTSSIGSPPGTEAFF

cdr3_length: 13
v_call: TRBV2
j_call: TRBJ1-1
clone_size: NA
d_call: NA
cdr3_nt: TGTGCCAGCAGTGACGGGGGGGTCACTGAAGCTTTCTTT
cdr3_aa: CASSDGGVTEAFF

cdr3_length: 14
v_call: TRBV28
j_call: TRBJ2-7
clone_size: once
d_call: NA
cdr3_nt: TGTGCCACCATAGGCGGCGGGAATCTCTACGAGCAGTACTTC
cdr3_aa: CATIGGGNLYEQYF

cdr3_length: 14
v_call: TRBV2
j_call: TRBJ2-3
clone_size: NA
d_call: NA
cdr3_nt: TGTGCCAGCAGTGAAGTGAGCTCGAGGGATACGCAGTATTTT
cdr3_aa: CASSEVSSRDTQYF

cdr3_length: 13
v_call: TRBV18
j_call: TRBJ1-5
clone_size: few
d_call: NA
cdr3_nt: TGTGCCAGCTCACGAGGTAGCAATCAGCCCCAGCATTTT
cdr3_aa: CASSRGSNQPQHF

cdr3_length: 15
v_call: TRBV30
j_call: TRBJ2-3
clone_size: NA
d_call: TRBD2
cdr3_nt: TGTGCCTGGAGTGGGACTAGCATAACCACAGATACGCAGTATTTT
cdr3_aa: CAWSGTSITTDTQYF

cdr3_length: 14
v_call: TRBV28
j_call: TRBJ1-1
clone_size: few
d_call: NA
cdr3_nt: TGTGCCAGCAGTTTGGTCAGGTTCAACACTGAAGCTTTCTTT
cdr3_aa: CASSLVRFNTEAFF

cdr3_length: 14
v_call: TRBV5-1
j_call: TRBJ2-2
clone_size: NA
d_call: NA
cdr3_nt: TGCGCCAGCAGCTTGATAGGGGACACCGGGGAGCTGTTTTTT
cdr3_aa: CASSLIGDTGELFF